The clone carrying this TCR beta chain was counted only a few times. Its antigen is unknown. This specimen belongs to a study of T cells in Graves' hyperthyroidism and ophthalmopathy. Germline V gene data show CDR1 as SGHVS and CDR2 as FNYEAQ. The CDR3 is made up of 16 amino acids. V was trimmed by 5 bases and J by 4 bases, leaving 20 bases between them. General study results and limits: Ophthalmopathy cases were set apart from stable hyperthyroidism by a 13 V-J model.

TCR beta CDR3 regions were amplified from RNA. TCR CDR3 underwent first-round RT-PCR with the HTBI primer set. TCRdb reprocessed the multiplex PCR reads with MiXCR, giving one entry per CDR3 protein. The repertoire consists of roughly 710,000 distinct CDR3 sequences, with over 35% occurring once and the leading ten covering less than 35%. It was considered stable Graves' hyperthyroidism when ophthalmopathy did not progress within 18 months. The study excluded patients with uncontrolled infection, other autoimmune disease, pregnancy or lactation. Fresh peripheral blood, approximately 10 ml, yielded the PBMCs.

Sequenced input: blood. This chain joins TRBV7-6 and TRBJ1-1, with TRBD1 as a possible D gene (6 bases). This clonotype originated in a woman between 40 and 50 years old with Graves' hyperthyroidism. The CDR3 DNA reads as TGTGCCAGCAGCCCCCTGGACCCGGGGGCGGTCACTGAAGCTTTCTTT. The encoded protein is CASSPLDPGAVTEAFF.